This is a list of T cell receptor beta chains from one sample in a study of control samples from healthy donors and cancer patients. TCRdb's table, derived via immunoSEQ multiplex PCR, lists solely in-frame clones and lacks some. The table lists about 95,000 clones, about 88% of them singletons. The material sequenced was blood. The receptors derive from a woman in her 70s in good health. The CDR3 runs from the conserved cysteine through the conserved F or W. Fields, in order: J gene, D gene, V gene, CDR3 length, clone size, CDR3 DNA, CDR3 protein. The D gene is left open where the match is weak. Size is omitted from some rows. Given values are once, few, many or a class for expanded clones.

J: TRBJ2-2; D: NA; V: TRBV9; length: 15; size: NA; DNA: TGTGCCAGCAGCCCCCGGAGGCAAACCCCCGGGGAGCTGTTTTTT; CDR3: CASSPRRQTPGELFF
J: TRBJ2-1; D: NA; V: TRBV7-8; length: 13; size: NA; DNA: TGTGCCAGCAGCTTAGCCAGAGTCAATGAGCAGTTCTTC; CDR3: CASSLARVNEQFF
J: TRBJ2-7; D: NA; V: TRBV6-2/TRBV6-3; length: 14; size: NA; DNA: TGTGCCAGCAGTTACCTCAAGAGACTCTACGAGCAGTACTTC; CDR3: CASSYLKRLYEQYF
J: TRBJ2-7; D: TRBD1; V: TRBV5-4; length: 14; size: NA; DNA: TGTGCCAGCAGCTTGGACGGGACAGGCTACGAGCAGTACTTC; CDR3: CASSLDGTGYEQYF
J: TRBJ1-2; D: NA; V: TRBV3-1/TRBV3-2; length: 15; size: NA; DNA: TGTGCCAGCAGCCAAGTAGGAGGGATCAACTATGGCTACACCTTC; CDR3: CASSQVGGINYGYTF
J: TRBJ1-1; D: NA; V: TRBV28; length: 15; size: once; DNA: TGTGCCAGCAGTTTCACGGTCTTTGGGGACACTGAAGCTTTCTTT; CDR3: CASSFTVFGDTEAFF
J: TRBJ1-1; D: NA; V: TRBV19; length: 18; size: NA; DNA: TGTGCCAGTATTCCGGGCGAGACGATGACGTTCTGGGGCACTGAAGCTTTCTTT; CDR3: CASIPGETMTFWGTEAFF
J: TRBJ2-7; D: NA; V: TRBV7-7; length: 16; size: NA; DNA: TGTGCTAGCAGCTCGCAGGGCACTAATCATCACTACGAGCAGTACTTC; CDR3: CASSSQGTNHHYEQYF
J: TRBJ2-7; D: NA; V: TRBV6-2/TRBV6-3; length: 15; size: NA; DNA: TGTGCCAGCAGTGGGGACCCTCCCCTATCCTACGAGCAGTACTTC; CDR3: CASSGDPPLSYEQYF
J: TRBJ2-7; D: NA; V: TRBV6-5; length: 11; size: NA; DNA: TGTGCCAGCACAGACGGCTACGAGCAGTACTTC; CDR3: CASTDGYEQYF
J: TRBJ1-2; D: NA; V: TRBV7-2; length: 13; size: NA; DNA: TGTGCCAGCAGCTTAGGGACTGGGAATGGCTACACCTTC; CDR3: CASSLGTGNGYTF
J: TRBJ2-2; D: TRBD1; V: TRBV5-1; length: 16; size: once; DNA: TGCGCCAGCAGCTTGGGGCCAGGGGGACGCACCGGGGAGCTGTTTTTT; CDR3: CASSLGPGGRTGELFF
J: TRBJ1-2; D: NA; V: TRBV3-1/TRBV3-2; length: 16; size: NA; DNA: TGTGCCAGCAGCCAAGGCCTCCCGGGGGGGTCGAGGGGCTACACCTTC; CDR3: CASSQGLPGGSRGYTF
J: TRBJ2-3; D: TRBD2; V: TRBV2; length: 17; size: once; DNA: TGTGCCAGCAGTGCCGGGGGTCTAGCGGGAGGTACAGATACGCAGTATTTT; CDR3: CASSAGGLAGGTDTQYF
J: TRBJ1-1; D: NA; V: TRBV5-1; length: 16; size: NA; DNA: TGCGCCAGCAGCTTGGTGGTTCGGCGATCGAACACTGAAGCTTTCTTT; CDR3: CASSLVVRRSNTEAFF
J: TRBJ1-1; D: NA; V: TRBV12-3/TRBV12-4; length: 11; size: NA; DNA: TGTGCCAGCAAGGTGGGGTTCACCGCTTTCTTT; CDR3: CASKVGFTAFF
J: TRBJ2-6; D: TRBD2; V: TRBV10-3; length: 18; size: NA; DNA: TGTGCCATCAGTAGCACTAGCGGCCCCCTCTCTGGGGCCAACGTCCTGACTTTC; CDR3: CAISSTSGPLSGANVLTF
J: TRBJ2-3; D: NA; V: TRBV19; length: 14; size: NA; DNA: TGTGCCAGTAGTACCGACCCAAGAGCAGATACGCAGTATTTT; CDR3: CASSTDPRADTQYF
J: TRBJ2-7; D: NA; V: TRBV25-1; length: 15; size: NA; DNA: TGTGCCAGCAGTGAATCGGGAGCATTATCCTACGAGCAGTACTTC; CDR3: CASSESGALSYEQYF
J: TRBJ1-5; D: TRBD1; V: TRBV27; length: 14; size: NA; DNA: TGTGCCAGCAGTCCCATGGGGGGACAGGGATCCAGAACCTTT; CDR3: CASSPMGGQGSRTF
J: TRBJ1-2; D: NA; V: TRBV7-2; length: 13; size: NA; DNA: TGTGCCAGCAGCTCACAAAGGGACCTACGTGGCACCTTC; CDR3: CASSSQRDLRGTF
J: TRBJ1-3; D: TRBD1; V: TRBV5-1; length: 17; size: NA; DNA: TGCGCCAGCAGCTTGGAGGGGTCAGGGGGTGCTGGAAACACCATATATTTT; CDR3: CASSLEGSGGAGNTIYF
J: TRBJ2-1; D: NA; V: TRBV7-8; length: 14; size: NA; DNA: TGTGCCAGCAGCCCGGACCGTACCTACAATGAGCAGTTCTTC; CDR3: CASSPDRTYNEQFF
J: TRBJ1-1; D: NA; V: TRBV29-1; length: 14; size: NA; DNA: TGCAGCGTTCGGCAGGTCCTAGGGCGCACTGAAGCTTTCTTT; CDR3: CSVRQVLGRTEAFF
J: TRBJ2-7; D: NA; V: TRBV10-1; length: 12; size: NA; DNA: TGCGCCAGCAGGGAGGGTCCGGGCGAGCAGTACTTC; CDR3: CASREGPGEQYF
J: TRBJ1-2; D: NA; V: TRBV2; length: 13; size: NA; DNA: TGTGCCAGCAGTGGTCGGGGATACTATGGCTACACCTTC; CDR3: CASSGRGYYGYTF
J: TRBJ2-6; D: TRBD1; V: TRBV7-8; length: 17; size: once; DNA: TGTGCCAGCAGCTTGACAGGGGGCCTGTCTGGGGCCAACGTCCTGACTTTC; CDR3: CASSLTGGLSGANVLTF
J: TRBJ1-2; D: NA; V: TRBV10-3; length: 13; size: NA; DNA: TGTGCCATCAGTGATTTGGGGCACTATGGCTACACCTTC; CDR3: CAISDLGHYGYTF
J: TRBJ2-7; D: NA; V: TRBV7-2; length: 13; size: NA; DNA: TGTGCCAGCAGCTTCCGAAAGAACTACGAGCAGTACTTC; CDR3: CASSFRKNYEQYF
J: TRBJ1-1; D: NA; V: TRBV30; length: 12; size: once; DNA: TGTGCCTGGAGTGTCGGTGAGACTGAAGCTTTCTTT; CDR3: CAWSVGETEAFF
J: TRBJ2-1; D: TRBD1; V: TRBV5-1; length: 15; size: NA; DNA: TGCGCCAGCAGCTTAGGGGACAGAGTCTACAATGAGCAGTTCTTC; CDR3: CASSLGDRVYNEQFF
J: TRBJ2-7; D: NA; V: TRBV9; length: 15; size: NA; DNA: TGTGCCAGCAGCCCCGGCAGGGGAACCCGCCACGAGCAGTACTTC; CDR3: CASSPGRGTRHEQYF
J: TRBJ1-1; D: NA; V: TRBV10-2; length: 13; size: medium-sized; DNA: TGCGCCACCTCGATCCAGGGGAACACTGAAGCTTTCTTT; CDR3: CATSIQGNTEAFF
J: TRBJ2-1; D: NA; V: TRBV11-1; length: 14; size: NA; DNA: TGTGCCAGCAGCTTAGGGACTGCGAACGATGAGCAGTTCTTC; CDR3: CASSLGTANDEQFF
J: TRBJ2-7; D: TRBD1; V: TRBV6-1; length: 14; size: NA; DNA: TGTGCCAGCAGGGAAGGGACAGGCTCCTACGAGCAGTACTTC; CDR3: CASREGTGSYEQYF
J: TRBJ1-4; D: TRBD1; V: TRBV18; length: 15; size: NA; DNA: TGTGCCAGCTCACGCACCGGGACAGGGCAAGAAAAACTGTTTTTT; CDR3: CASSRTGTGQEKLFF
J: TRBJ2-7; D: NA; V: TRBV11-2; length: 15; size: few; DNA: TGTGCCAGCAGCTTAGTGGACACCGCGGGGTACGAGCAGTACTTC; CDR3: CASSLVDTAGYEQYF
J: TRBJ1-2; D: TRBD1; V: TRBV10-3; length: 13; size: NA; DNA: TGTGCCACCCGGGGACAGGGGGATTATGGCTACACCTTC; CDR3: CATRGQGDYGYTF
J: TRBJ2-2; D: NA; V: TRBV30; length: 14; size: NA; DNA: TGTGCCTGGAGCAGGGGGGCTAACACCGGGGAGCTGTTTTTT; CDR3: CAWSRGANTGELFF
J: TRBJ1-1; D: NA; V: TRBV30; length: 13; size: NA; DNA: TGTGCCTGGAGTGTACGCGGGAACACTGAAGCTTTCTTT; CDR3: CAWSVRGNTEAFF
J: TRBJ2-5; D: NA; V: TRBV5-1; length: 14; size: once; DNA: TGCGCCAGCAGCTTGCAGGGGTACCAAGAGACCCAGTACTTC; CDR3: CASSLQGYQETQYF
J: TRBJ1-2; D: TRBD1; V: TRBV7-8; length: 15; size: NA; DNA: TGTGCCAGCAGCCCTATGAGGGGACAGGGCTATGGCTACACCTTC; CDR3: CASSPMRGQGYGYTF
J: TRBJ2-3; D: NA; V: TRBV19; length: 15; size: NA; DNA: TGTGCCAGCAGACGAAGCATGCGGAGCACAGATACGCAGTATTTT; CDR3: CASRRSMRSTDTQYF